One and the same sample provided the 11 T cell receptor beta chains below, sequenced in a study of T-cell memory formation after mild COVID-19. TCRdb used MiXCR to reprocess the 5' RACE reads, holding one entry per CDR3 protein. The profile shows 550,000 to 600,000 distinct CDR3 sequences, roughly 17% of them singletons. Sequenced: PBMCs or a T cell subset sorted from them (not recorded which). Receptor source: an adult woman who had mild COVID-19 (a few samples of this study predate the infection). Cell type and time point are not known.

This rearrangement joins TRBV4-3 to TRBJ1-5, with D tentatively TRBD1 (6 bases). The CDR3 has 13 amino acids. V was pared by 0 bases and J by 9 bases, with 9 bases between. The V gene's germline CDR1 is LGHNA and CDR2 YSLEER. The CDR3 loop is CASSQDLGGPQHF. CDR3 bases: TGCGCCAGCAGCCAAGATCTAGGGGGGCCCCAGCATTTT.

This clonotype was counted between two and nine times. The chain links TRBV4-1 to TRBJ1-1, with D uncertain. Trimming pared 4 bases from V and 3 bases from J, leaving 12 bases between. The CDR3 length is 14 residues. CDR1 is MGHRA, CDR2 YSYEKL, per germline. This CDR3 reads CASSPRNSYTEAFF. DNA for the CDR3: TGCGCCAGCAGCCCTAGGAACAGCTACACTGAAGCTTTCTTT.

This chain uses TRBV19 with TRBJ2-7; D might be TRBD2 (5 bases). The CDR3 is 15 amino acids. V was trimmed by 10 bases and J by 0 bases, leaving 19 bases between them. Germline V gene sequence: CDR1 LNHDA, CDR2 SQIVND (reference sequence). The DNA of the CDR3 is TGTGCCACTTCGAATTATTTAGGGAGCTCCTACGAGCAGTACTTC. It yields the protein CATSNYLGSSYEQYF.

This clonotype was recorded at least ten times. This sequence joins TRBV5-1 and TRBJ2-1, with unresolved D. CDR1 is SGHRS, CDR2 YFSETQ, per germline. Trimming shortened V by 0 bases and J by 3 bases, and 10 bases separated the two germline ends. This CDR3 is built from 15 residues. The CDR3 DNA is TGCGCCAGCAGCTTGGCCAGTACCCTCTACAATGAGCAGTTCTTC. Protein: CASSLASTLYNEQFF.

The CDR3 is CASSPPGGADTDTQYF. CDR3 sequence (DNA): TGTGCCAGCAGCCCACCTGGCGGGGCTGACACAGATACGCAGTATTTT. The chain uses TRBV5-4 and TRBJ2-3; D is possibly TRBD2 (6 bases). The CDR3 loop spans 16 amino acids. Trimming shortened V by 4 bases and J by 2 bases, and 17 bases separated the two germline ends. CDR1 SGHNT and CDR2 YYREEE come from the germline V gene (reference sequence).

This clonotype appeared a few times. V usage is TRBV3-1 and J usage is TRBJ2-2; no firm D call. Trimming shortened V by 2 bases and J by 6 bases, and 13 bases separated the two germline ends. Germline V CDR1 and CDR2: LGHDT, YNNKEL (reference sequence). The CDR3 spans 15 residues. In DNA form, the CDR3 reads TGTGCCAGCAGCCAAATGCTGGGTGGGGCCGGGGAGCTGTTTTTT. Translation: CASSQMLGGAGELFF.

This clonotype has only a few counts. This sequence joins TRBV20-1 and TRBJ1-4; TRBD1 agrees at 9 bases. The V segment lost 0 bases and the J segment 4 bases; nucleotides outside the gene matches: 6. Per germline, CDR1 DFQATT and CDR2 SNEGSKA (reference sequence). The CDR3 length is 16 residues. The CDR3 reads CSARDYTGQGNEKLFF. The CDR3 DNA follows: TGCAGTGCTAGAGATTATACGGGACAGGGTAATGAAAAACTGTTTTTT.

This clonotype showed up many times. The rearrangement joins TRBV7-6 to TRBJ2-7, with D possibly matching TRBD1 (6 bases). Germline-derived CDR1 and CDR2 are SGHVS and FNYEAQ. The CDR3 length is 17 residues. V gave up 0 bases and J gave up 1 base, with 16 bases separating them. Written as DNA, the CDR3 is TGTGCCAGCAGCTTAGCGACGTGGCAGGGGATTTCCTACGAGCAGTACTTC. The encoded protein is CASSLATWQGISYEQYF.

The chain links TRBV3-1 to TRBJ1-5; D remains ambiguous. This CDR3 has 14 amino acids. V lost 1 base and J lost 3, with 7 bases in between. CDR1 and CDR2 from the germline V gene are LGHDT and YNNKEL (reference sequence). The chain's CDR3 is CASSQGSFNQPQHF. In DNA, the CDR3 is TGTGCCAGCAGCCAAGGGTCCTTCAATCAGCCCCAGCATTTT. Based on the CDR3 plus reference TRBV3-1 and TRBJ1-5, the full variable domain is DTAVSQTPKYLVTQMGNDKSIKCEQNLGHDTMYWYKQDSKKFLKIMFSYNNKELIINETVPNRFSPKSPDKAHLNLHINSLELGDSAVYFCASSQGSFNQPQHFGDGTRLSIL.

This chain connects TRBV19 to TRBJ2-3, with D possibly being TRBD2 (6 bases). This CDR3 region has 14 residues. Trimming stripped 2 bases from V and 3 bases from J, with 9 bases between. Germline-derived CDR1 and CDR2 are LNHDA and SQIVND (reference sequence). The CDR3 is CASSIIGGTDTQYF. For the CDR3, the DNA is TGTGCCAGTAGTATAATCGGGGGAACAGATACGCAGTATTTT.

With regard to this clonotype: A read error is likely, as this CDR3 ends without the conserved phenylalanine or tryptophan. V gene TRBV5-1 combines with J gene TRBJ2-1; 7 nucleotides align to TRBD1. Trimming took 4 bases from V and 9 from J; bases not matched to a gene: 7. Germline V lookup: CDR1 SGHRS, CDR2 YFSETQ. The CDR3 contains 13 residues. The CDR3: CASSQTGAGEQFL. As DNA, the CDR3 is TGCGCCAGCAGCCAAACAGGGGCGGGTGAGCAGTTCTTA.